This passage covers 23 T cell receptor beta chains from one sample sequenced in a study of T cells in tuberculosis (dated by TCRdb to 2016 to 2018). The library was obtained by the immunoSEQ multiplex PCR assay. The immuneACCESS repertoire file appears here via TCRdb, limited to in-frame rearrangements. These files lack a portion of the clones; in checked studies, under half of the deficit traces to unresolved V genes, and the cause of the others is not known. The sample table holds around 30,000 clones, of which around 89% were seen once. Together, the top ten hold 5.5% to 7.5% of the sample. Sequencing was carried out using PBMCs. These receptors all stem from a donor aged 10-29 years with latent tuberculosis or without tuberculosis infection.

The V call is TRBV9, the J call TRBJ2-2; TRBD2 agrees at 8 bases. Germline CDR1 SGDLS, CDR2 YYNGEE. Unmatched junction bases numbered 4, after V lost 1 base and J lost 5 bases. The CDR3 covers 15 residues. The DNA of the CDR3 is TGTGCCAGCAGCGTACGCGGGGGGACAACCGGGGAGCTGTTTTTT. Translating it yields CASSVRGGTTGELFF.

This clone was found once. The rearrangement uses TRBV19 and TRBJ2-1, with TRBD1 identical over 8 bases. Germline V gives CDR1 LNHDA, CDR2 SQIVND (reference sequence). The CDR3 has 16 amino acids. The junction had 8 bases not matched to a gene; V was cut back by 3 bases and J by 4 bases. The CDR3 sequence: CASSIPTGQGYNEQFF. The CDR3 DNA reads TGTGCCAGTAGTATCCCCACCGGACAGGGTTACAATGAGCAGTTCTTC.

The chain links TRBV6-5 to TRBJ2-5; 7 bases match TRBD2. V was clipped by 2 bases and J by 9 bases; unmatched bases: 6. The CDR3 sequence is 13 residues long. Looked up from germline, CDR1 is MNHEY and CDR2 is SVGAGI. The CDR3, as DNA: TGTGCCAGCAGTTACCGGTGGGACTACGCCCAGTACTTC. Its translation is CASSYRWDYAQYF.

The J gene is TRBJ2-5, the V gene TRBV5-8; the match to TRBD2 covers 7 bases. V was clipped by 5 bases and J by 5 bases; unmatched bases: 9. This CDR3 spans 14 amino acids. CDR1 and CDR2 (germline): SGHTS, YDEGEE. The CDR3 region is CASSSDGGTETQYF. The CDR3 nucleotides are TGTGCCAGCAGTTCGGACGGGGGGACGGAGACCCAGTACTTC.

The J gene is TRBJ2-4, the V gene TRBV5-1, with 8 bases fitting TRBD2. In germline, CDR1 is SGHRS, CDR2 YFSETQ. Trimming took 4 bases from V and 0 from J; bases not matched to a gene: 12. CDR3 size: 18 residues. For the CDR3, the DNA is TGCGCCAGCAGCAGTGTGGCTAGCGGGCAACTAGCCAAAAACATTCAGTACTTC. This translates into CASSSVASGQLAKNIQYF.

As DNA, the CDR3 is TGTGCCAGCAGCCGACAGGGGGCAAAGCAGCCCCAGCATTTT. The encoded protein is CASSRQGAKQPQHF. This rearrangement joins TRBV28 to TRBJ1-5, with 10 bases identical to TRBD1. Germline V gives CDR1 MDHEN, CDR2 SYDVKM. This CDR3 has 14 amino acids. Unmatched junction bases numbered 6, after V lost 6 bases and J lost 7 bases.

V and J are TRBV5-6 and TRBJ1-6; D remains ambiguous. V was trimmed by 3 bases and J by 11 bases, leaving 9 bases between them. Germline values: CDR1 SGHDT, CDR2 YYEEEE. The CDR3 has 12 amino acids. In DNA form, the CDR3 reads TGTGCCAGCAGCTCAACCTACCCACCCCTCCACTTT. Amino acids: CASSSTYPPLHF.

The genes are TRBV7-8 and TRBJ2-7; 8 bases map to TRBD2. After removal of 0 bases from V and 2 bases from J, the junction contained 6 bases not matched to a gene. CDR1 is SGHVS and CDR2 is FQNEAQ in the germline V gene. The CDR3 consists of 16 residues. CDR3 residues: CASSLAISGGPYEQYF. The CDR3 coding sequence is TGTGCCAGCAGCTTAGCAATAAGCGGGGGCCCCTACGAGCAGTACTTC.

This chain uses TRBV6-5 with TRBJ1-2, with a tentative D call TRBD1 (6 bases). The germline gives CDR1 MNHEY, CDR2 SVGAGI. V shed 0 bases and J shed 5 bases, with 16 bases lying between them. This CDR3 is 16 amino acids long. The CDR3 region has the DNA TGTGCCAGCAGTTACTCCCTCCGGGGGGGGGCGTATGGCTACACCTTC. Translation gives CASSYSLRGGAYGYTF.

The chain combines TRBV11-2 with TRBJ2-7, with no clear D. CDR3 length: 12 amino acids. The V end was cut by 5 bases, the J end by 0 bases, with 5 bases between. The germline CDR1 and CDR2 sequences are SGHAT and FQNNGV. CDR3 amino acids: CASSGSSYEQYF. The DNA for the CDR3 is TGTGCCAGCAGCGGCAGCTCCTACGAGCAGTACTTC. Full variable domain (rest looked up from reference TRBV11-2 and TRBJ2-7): EAGVAQSPRYKIIEKRQSVAFWCNPISGHATLYWYQQILGQGPKLLIQFQNNGVVDDSQLPKDRFSAERLKGVDSTLKIQPAKLEDSAVYLCASSGSSYEQYFGPGTRLTVT.

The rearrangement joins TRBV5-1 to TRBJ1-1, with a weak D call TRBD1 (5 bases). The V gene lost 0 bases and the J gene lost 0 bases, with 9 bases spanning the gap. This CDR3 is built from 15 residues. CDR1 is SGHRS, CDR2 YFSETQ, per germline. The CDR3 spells CASSLVGQMNTEAFF. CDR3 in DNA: TGCGCCAGCAGCTTGGTGGGGCAGATGAACACTGAAGCTTTCTTT. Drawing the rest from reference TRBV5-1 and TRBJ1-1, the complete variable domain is KAGVTQTPRYLIKTRGQQVTLSCSPISGHRSVSWYQQTPGQGLQFLFEYFSETQRNKGNFPGRFSGRQFSNSRSEMNVSTLELGDSALYLCASSLVGQMNTEAFFGQGTRLTVV.

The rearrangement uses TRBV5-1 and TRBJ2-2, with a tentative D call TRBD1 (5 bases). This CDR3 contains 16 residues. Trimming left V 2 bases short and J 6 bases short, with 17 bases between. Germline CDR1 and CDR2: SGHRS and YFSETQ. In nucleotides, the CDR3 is TGCGCCAGCAGCTTTGAGTCGCAGGGTAGGGCCGGGGAGCTGTTTTTT. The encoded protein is CASSFESQGRAGELFF.

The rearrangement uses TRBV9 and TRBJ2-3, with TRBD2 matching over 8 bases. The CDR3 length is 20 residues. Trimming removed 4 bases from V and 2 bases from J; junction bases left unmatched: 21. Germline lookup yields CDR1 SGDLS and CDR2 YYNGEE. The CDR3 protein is CASSSPKEAGANRLTDTQYF. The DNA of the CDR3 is TGTGCCAGCAGCTCCCCGAAAGAAGCGGGGGCCAACAGACTCACAGATACGCAGTATTTT.

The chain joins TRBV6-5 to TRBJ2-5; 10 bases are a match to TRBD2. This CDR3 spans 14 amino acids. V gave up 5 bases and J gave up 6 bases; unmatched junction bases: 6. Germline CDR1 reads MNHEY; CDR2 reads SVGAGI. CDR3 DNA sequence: TGTGCCAGCAGTCGAGCGGGGGGGCCGCAGACCCAGTACTTC. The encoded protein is CASSRAGGPQTQYF.

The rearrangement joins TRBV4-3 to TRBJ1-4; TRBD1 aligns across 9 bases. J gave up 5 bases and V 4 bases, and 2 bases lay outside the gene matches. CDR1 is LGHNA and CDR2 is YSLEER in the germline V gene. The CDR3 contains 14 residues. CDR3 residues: CASSPGQGNEKLFF. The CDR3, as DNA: TGCGCCAGCAGCCCAGGACAGGGGAATGAAAAACTGTTTTTT.

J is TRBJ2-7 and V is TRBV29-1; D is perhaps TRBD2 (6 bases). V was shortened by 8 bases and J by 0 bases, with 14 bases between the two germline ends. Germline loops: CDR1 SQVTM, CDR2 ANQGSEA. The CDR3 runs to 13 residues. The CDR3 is CSPYARGSYEQYF. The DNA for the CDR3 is TGCAGCCCATATGCGCGGGGCTCCTACGAGCAGTACTTC.

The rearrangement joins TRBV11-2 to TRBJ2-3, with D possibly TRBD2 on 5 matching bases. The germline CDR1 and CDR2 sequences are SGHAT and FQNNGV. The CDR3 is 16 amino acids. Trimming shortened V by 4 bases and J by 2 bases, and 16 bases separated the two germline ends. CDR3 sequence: CASSSLSGPLTDTQYF. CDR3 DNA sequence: TGTGCCAGCAGCTCCCTGAGCGGACCCCTCACAGATACGCAGTATTTT.

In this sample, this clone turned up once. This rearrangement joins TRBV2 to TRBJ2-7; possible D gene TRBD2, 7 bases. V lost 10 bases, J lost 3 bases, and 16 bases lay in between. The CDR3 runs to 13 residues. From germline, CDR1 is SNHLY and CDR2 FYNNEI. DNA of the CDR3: TGTGCCACCGAAGACGGGGGGCACTACGAGCAGTACTTC. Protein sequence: CATEDGGHYEQYF.

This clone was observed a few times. CDR3 loop: CSVDRSGGTEAFF. CDR3 DNA: TGCAGCGTTGATCGCTCCGGAGGCACTGAAGCTTTCTTT. The rearrangement joins TRBV29-1 to TRBJ1-1; D call uncertain. The V end was cut by 3 bases, the J end by 4 bases, with 12 bases between. Germline lookup yields CDR1 SQVTM and CDR2 ANQGSEA. The CDR3 length is 13 residues.

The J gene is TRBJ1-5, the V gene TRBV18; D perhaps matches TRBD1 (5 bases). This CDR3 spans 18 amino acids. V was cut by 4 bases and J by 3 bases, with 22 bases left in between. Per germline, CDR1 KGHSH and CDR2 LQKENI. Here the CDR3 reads CASSQKAGGIDNNQPQHF. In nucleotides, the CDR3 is TGTGCCAGCTCACAAAAAGCCGGGGGGATTGACAACAATCAGCCCCAGCATTTT. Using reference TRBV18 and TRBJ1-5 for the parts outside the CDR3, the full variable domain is NAGVMQNPRHLVRRRGQEARLRCSPMKGHSHVYWYRQLPEEGLKFMVYLQKENIIDESGMPKERFSAEFPKEGPSILRIQQVVRGDSAAYFCASSQKAGGIDNNQPQHFGDGTRLSIL.

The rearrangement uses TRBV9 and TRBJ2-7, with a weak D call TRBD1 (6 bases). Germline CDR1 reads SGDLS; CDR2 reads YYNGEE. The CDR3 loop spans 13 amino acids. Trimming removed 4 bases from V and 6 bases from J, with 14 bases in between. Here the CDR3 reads CASSPPSGVEQYF. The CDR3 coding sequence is TGTGCCAGCAGCCCACCGTCAGGGGTCGAGCAGTACTTC.

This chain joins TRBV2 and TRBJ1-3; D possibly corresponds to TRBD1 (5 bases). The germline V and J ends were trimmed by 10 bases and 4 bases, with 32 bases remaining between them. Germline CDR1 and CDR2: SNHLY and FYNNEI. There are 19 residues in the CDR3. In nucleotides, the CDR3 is TGTGCCACCGGGGCGGGGAAAAGTATACCGGGTATACCGGGAAACACCATATATTTT. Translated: CATGAGKSIPGIPGNTIYF.

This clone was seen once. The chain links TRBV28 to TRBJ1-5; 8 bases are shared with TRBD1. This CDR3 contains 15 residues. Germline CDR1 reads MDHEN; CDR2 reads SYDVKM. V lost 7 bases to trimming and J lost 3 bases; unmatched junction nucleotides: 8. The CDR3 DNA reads TGTGCCAGCACCAAGACAGGGGCCGACAATCAGCCCCAGCATTTT. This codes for CASTKTGADNQPQHF. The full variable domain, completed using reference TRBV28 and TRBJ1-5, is DVKVTQSSRYLVKRTGEKVFLECVQDMDHENMFWYRQDPGLGLRLIYFSYDVKMKEKGDIPEGYSVSREKKERFSLILESASTNQTSMYLCASTKTGADNQPQHFGDGTRLSIL.